The 17 T cell receptor beta chains below all came from one sample that was sequenced in a study of CD8+ T cells in alopecia areata (dated by TCRdb to the late 2010s). The time point label here, explained by the study, means: about 5 months on oral tofacitinib. The treatment or condition label, as the study defines it: oral pan-JAK inhibitor, 5-10 mg twice daily. Receptor amplification or capture employed the immunoSEQ multiplex PCR assay. RNA was extracted from all samples and reverse transcribed into cDNA as template for TCR sequencing. Drawn from immuneACCESS, this table holds only the in-frame rearrangements with V and J called that TCRdb kept. Clones are partly lost; checked studies trace under half to an unresolved V gene and leave the rest unexplained. For this sample the table gives 80,000 to 100,000 clones, of which around 40% were detected only once. The ten largest clonotypes hold around 18% of the sample.

The specimen was CD8+ T cells sorted from blood, collected at week 24, from a patient treated with tofacitinib. The receptors were gathered from a human donor with alopecia areata.

The rearrangement joins TRBV27 to TRBJ2-1, with unresolved D. The V gene's germline CDR1 is MNHEY and CDR2 SMNVEV (reference sequence). There are 13 residues in the CDR3. Trimming shortened V by 8 bases and J by 0 bases, and 8 bases separated the two germline ends. The CDR3 reads CASSLSSYNEQFF. CDR3 sequence (DNA): TGTGCCAGCTCTCTTAGCTCCTACAATGAGCAGTTCTTC.

The rearrangement uses TRBV11-2 and TRBJ1-2; D uncertain. The CDR3 spans 14 residues. The V gene lost 2 bases and the J gene lost 8 bases, with 15 bases spanning the gap. Germline assignment: CDR1 SGHAT and CDR2 FQNNGV. Written as DNA, the CDR3 is TGTGCCAGCAGCTTAAACTCCGGGGTTGACGGCTACACCTTC. This encodes CASSLNSGVDGYTF.

The table lists this clone with a few counts. The chain couples TRBV25-1 to TRBJ2-7; D not resolved. The CDR3 consists of 11 residues. Looked up from germline, CDR1 is MGHDK and CDR2 is SYGVNS. The ends were cut back, 3 bases at V and 3 bases at J, with 3 bases in the middle. The CDR3 sequence: CASSDSYEQYF. CDR3 DNA: TGTGCCAGCAGTGACAGCTACGAGCAGTACTTC.

The rearrangement joins TRBV7-2 to TRBJ2-1; TRBD2 is a possible D gene (5 bases). The V end was cut by 6 bases, the J end by 0 bases, with 9 bases between. Germline CDR1 is SGHTA and CDR2 is FQGNSA. This CDR3 region has 14 residues. The CDR3 loop reads CASRDRDSYNEQFF. The CDR3 region has the DNA TGTGCCAGCAGGGACCGGGACTCCTACAATGAGCAGTTCTTC.

This clone was picked up a small number of times. The V gene is TRBV10-3, the J gene TRBJ2-5; D is unclear. Deletions cut 8 bases from V and 0 bases from J, with 10 bases between. The CDR3 is 13 amino acids. The germline gives CDR1 ENHRY, CDR2 SYGVKD. The CDR3 nucleotides are TGTGCCATCGGACCTAAGTACCAAGAGACCCAGTACTTC. This gives the protein CAIGPKYQETQYF.

This clone has a handful of counts. Here the CDR3 reads CASQDNTEAFF. The CDR3 DNA reads TGTGCCAGCCAGGATAACACTGAAGCTTTCTTT. The chain links TRBV7-9 to TRBJ1-1, with D unresolved. V dropped 8 bases and J dropped 2 bases, with 6 bases sitting between them. The germline gives CDR1 SEHNR, CDR2 FQNEAQ (reference sequence). CDR3 length equals 11 residues.

CDR3 nucleotide sequence: TGTGCCAGTAGTCCCAGACAGGGGCTAGATGTCACTGAAGCTTTCTTT. As protein: CASSPRQGLDVTEAFF. This chain links TRBV19 with TRBJ1-1; 8 nucleotides line up with TRBD1. Trimming removed 5 bases from V and 4 bases from J; junction bases left unmatched: 12. CDR3 length: 16 residues. Germline V gene sequence: CDR1 LNHDA, CDR2 SQIVND (reference sequence).

The sample holds one count of this clone. The rearrangement uses TRBV10-2 and TRBJ2-1; TRBD1 or TRBD2 may be the D gene (6 bases each). The germline V gene has CDR1 WSHSY and CDR2 SAAADI. This CDR3 is 13 amino acids long. V dropped 4 bases and J dropped 8 bases, with 12 bases sitting between them. CDR3 sequence: CASSVGGRDEQFF. In DNA, the CDR3 is TGCGCCAGCAGTGTTGGGGGGCGGGATGAGCAGTTCTTC.

The V gene is TRBV11-1, the J gene TRBJ2-7, with 9 bases fitting TRBD1. The CDR3 has 12 residues. The V gene's germline CDR1 is SGHAT and CDR2 FQDESV (reference sequence). The ends lost 10 bases at V and 6 bases at J; junction bases unmatched: 7. CDR3 bases: TGTGCCATACCGGGACAGGGCTCCGAGCAGTACTTC. Protein: CAIPGQGSEQYF. The full variable domain, with the rest looked up from reference TRBV11-1 and TRBJ2-7, is EAEVAQSPRYKITEKSQAVAFWCDPISGHATLYWYRQILGQGPELLVQFQDESVVDDSQLPKDRFSAERLKGVDSTLKIQPAELGDSAMYLCAIPGQGSEQYFGPGTRLTVT.

The rearrangement links TRBV11-1 to TRBJ2-2; D remains ambiguous. V lost 2 bases and J lost 0, with 10 bases in between. Germline lookup yields CDR1 SGHAT and CDR2 FQDESV (reference sequence). The CDR3 is 16 residues long. The DNA for the CDR3 is TGTGCCAGCAGCTTATTAAGGCGTCCGAACACCGGGGAGCTGTTTTTT. It encodes CASSLLRRPNTGELFF.

This chain joins TRBV18 and TRBJ1-2, with D perhaps TRBD1 (6 bases). V gave up 3 bases and J gave up 7 bases, with 12 bases separating them. This CDR3 is 13 amino acids long. Germline CDR1 and CDR2: KGHSH and LQKENI. The CDR3: CASSPPGARGYTF. CDR3 in DNA: TGTGCCAGCTCACCGCCGGGGGCGCGTGGCTACACCTTC.

The chain couples TRBV29-1 to TRBJ1-2, with D unclear. Per the germline V gene, CDR1 is SQVTM and CDR2 is ANQGSEA. The CDR3 sequence is 13 residues long. V was shortened by 5 bases and J by 0 bases, with 10 bases between the two germline ends. CDR3 DNA: TGCAGCGTTTTCGGGTCCCCTAACTATGGCTACACCTTC. It translates to CSVFGSPNYGYTF.

The chain's CDR3 is CATSRDGAGGETQYF. In nucleotides, the CDR3 is TGTGCCACCAGCAGAGATGGGGCAGGGGGAGAGACCCAGTACTTC. This chain uses TRBV15 with TRBJ2-5, with 7 bases identical to TRBD1. Looked up from germline, CDR1 is LNHNV and CDR2 is YYDKDF (reference sequence). The CDR3 is made up of 15 amino acids. Trimming took 0 bases from V and 4 from J; bases not matched to a gene: 5.

This sequence joins TRBV6-6 and TRBJ2-7, with D uncertain. The CDR3 is 11 residues long. The V and J ends lost 6 bases and 6 bases respectively, with 9 bases between them. Germline CDR1 MNHNY, CDR2 SVGAGI (reference sequence). The CDR3 DNA sequence: TGTGCCAGCAGCCAAGGGCTCGAGCAGTACTTC. Amino acids: CASSQGLEQYF.

The chain couples TRBV7-9 to TRBJ2-7; TRBD1 or TRBD2 may be the D gene (5 bases each). Germline values: CDR1 SEHNR, CDR2 FQNEAQ (reference sequence). The germline V and J ends were trimmed by 3 bases and 3 bases, with 12 bases remaining between them. The length of the CDR3 is 14 residues. CDR3 region: CASSFEGKLYEQYF. The CDR3 nucleotides read TGTGCCAGCAGCTTTGAGGGGAAGCTCTACGAGCAGTACTTC. Full variable domain (rest looked up from reference TRBV7-9 and TRBJ2-7): DTGVSQNPRHKITKRGQNVTFRCDPISEHNRLYWYRQTLGQGPEFLTYFQNEAQLEKSRLLSDRFSAERPKGSFSTLEIQRTEQGDSAMYLCASSFEGKLYEQYFGPGTRLTVT.

This clone occurred a few times. The genes are TRBV29-1 and TRBJ1-2; 11 positions match TRBD1. The CDR3 runs 12 residues. Per the germline V gene, CDR1 is SQVTM and CDR2 is ANQGSEA. V lost 5 bases to trimming and J lost 6 bases; unmatched junction nucleotides: 2. The CDR3 DNA is TGCAGCGTTAGGGACAGGGGGGATGGCTACACCTTC. It yields the protein CSVRDRGDGYTF. The variable domain in full, completed from reference TRBV29-1 and TRBJ1-2, reads SAVISQKPSRDICQRGTSLTIQCQVDSQVTMMFWYRQQPGQSLTLIATANQGSEATYESGFVIDKFPISRPNLTFSTLTVSNMSPEDSSIYLCSVRDRGDGYTFGSGTRLTVV.

This clone has a handful of counts. This chain joins TRBV14 and TRBJ2-7, with 9 nucleotides matching TRBD1. V dropped 1 base and J dropped 2; count of bases not matched to a gene: 3. Germline CDR1 reads SGHDN; CDR2 reads FVKESK. The CDR3 spans 15 residues. As DNA, the CDR3 is TGTGCCAGCAGCCAAGGGACAGGGGTGACCTACGAGCAGTACTTC. This encodes CASSQGTGVTYEQYF.